The 24 T cell receptor beta chains below all came from one sample that was sequenced in a study of blood T cells in healthy people across ages. Sample-barcoded 5' priming and a J-beta primer mix drove a second PCR of roughly 6 to 12 cycles. TCRdb ran MiXCR on the 5' RACE reads and lists one entry per CDR3 protein. This table has 870,000 or so distinct CDR3 sequences, around 30% appearing once. Sequencing used blood. All receptors derive from a woman over 75 in good health.

Concerning this clonotype: It may be a read error: a sequence one base away is much more abundant. CDR3 bases: TGCGCCAGCAGATTGCAGGACACAGATGCGCAGTATTTT. Translated, it gives CASRLQDTDAQYF. V gene TRBV5-1 combines with J gene TRBJ2-3; TRBD1 might be the D (5 bases). This CDR3 comprises 13 residues. Germline assignment: CDR1 SGHRS and CDR2 YFSETQ.

The table lists this clonotype with a few counts. This chain connects TRBV18 to TRBJ1-5, with D perhaps TRBD1 (5 bases). CDR3 length: 16 amino acids. Trimming shortened V by 3 bases and J by 1 base, and 13 bases separated the two germline ends. In germline, CDR1 is KGHSH, CDR2 LQKENI. DNA of the CDR3: TGTGCCAGCTCACCTGATGCATGGGACAGCAATCAGCCCCAGCATTTT. This sequence encodes CASSPDAWDSNQPQHF.

Turning to this clonotype: A much larger clone lies one base from this, so it may be a read error. V usage is TRBV20-1 and J usage is TRBJ1-2; 10 bases are shared with TRBD1. Losses at the gene ends were 6 bases for V and 12 bases for J; bases not matched to a gene: 13. Germline CDR1 DFQATT, CDR2 SNEGSKA (reference sequence). The CDR3 length is 13 residues. The CDR3 DNA reads as TGCAGTGCCGCGGCGGGACAGGGGAAGAGCCACACCTTC. Protein: CSAAAGQGKSHTF.

CDR3: CASSQDRVGQPQHF. Here the CDR3 DNA reads TGCGCCAGCAGCCAAGACAGGGTTGGTCAGCCCCAGCATTTT. The chain is built from TRBV4-1 and TRBJ1-5, with D possibly TRBD1 on 5 matching bases. Trimming cost V 0 bases and J 6 bases, with 9 bases left between them. The V gene's germline CDR1 is MGHRA and CDR2 YSYEKL. The CDR3 has 14 residues.

This clonotype was seen many times. The rearrangement joins TRBV6-2 or TRBV6-3 to TRBJ2-1; possible D gene TRBD1, 8 bases. Germline lookup yields CDR1 MNHEY and CDR2 SVGEGT. The V gene lost 7 bases and the J gene lost 6 bases, with 16 bases spanning the gap. This CDR3 contains 14 residues. The CDR3 here is CASTTGGGLNEQFF. The CDR3 DNA reads TGTGCCAGCACCACAGGGGGGGGGCTCAATGAGCAGTTCTTC.

This clonotype was recorded at least ten times. This sequence joins TRBV7-2 and TRBJ2-1; TRBD2 aligns across 9 bases. Germline CDR1 and CDR2: SGHTA and FQGNSA. There are 15 residues in the CDR3. V shed 6 bases, J shed 7 bases, and the junction held 10 bases outside the gene matches. In nucleotides, the CDR3 is TGTGCCAGCAGTTATAAAGCGGGGGGACCTAATGAGCAGTTCTTC. Its protein is CASSYKAGGPNEQFF.

A note on this clonotype: A much bigger clone sits one base away, suggesting this may be a read error. This rearrangement joins TRBV5-1 to TRBJ1-2; 7 positions match TRBD1. Germline CDR1 is SGHRS and CDR2 is YFSETQ. The CDR3 length is 15 residues. The CDR3 region has the DNA TGCGCCGGCAGCTTGAGCAGGGGGGCGAACGATGGCTACACCTTC. It yields the protein CAGSLSRGANDGYTF. Full variable domain (outside the CDR3, taken from reference TRBV5-1 and TRBJ1-2): KAGVTQTPRYLIKTRGQQVTLSCSPISGHRSVSWYQQTPGQGLQFLFEYFSETQRNKGNFPGRFSGRQFSNSRSEMNVSTLELGDSALYLCAGSLSRGANDGYTFGSGTRLTVV.

This clonotype appeared a few times. This clone may be a read error of a much larger clone one base away. The genes are TRBV20-1 and TRBJ2-7; 11 positions match TRBD1. Germline V CDR1 and CDR2: DFQATT, SNEGSKA (reference sequence). Germline trimming cut 6 bases from V and 7 bases from J; bases unmatched to any gene: 11. The CDR3 spans 14 residues. In DNA form, the CDR3 reads TGCAGTGCAACGGACAGGGGGCACTACAATGAGCAGTACTTC. Its protein is CSATDRGHYNEQYF.

This clonotype was observed at least ten times. The V call is TRBV24-1, the J call TRBJ2-1; D is unresolved. V lost 3 bases and J 0 bases, leaving 8 bases between the germline ends. Germline CDR1 is KGHDR and CDR2 is SFDVKD. The CDR3 length is 15 residues. The CDR3 nucleotides read TGTGCCACCAGTGATACCGAGATCTCCTACAATGAGCAGTTCTTC. Translated: CATSDTEISYNEQFF.

Concerning this clonotype itself: Given a much more abundant clone one base away, this may be a read error. The chain combines TRBV7-2 with TRBJ2-7, with 7 bases lining up with TRBD1. Trimming removed 5 bases from V and 7 bases from J; junction bases left unmatched: 11. Germline CDR1 SGHTA, CDR2 FQGNSA. This CDR3 region has 14 residues. The CDR3: CASSAGGIPNEQYF. The DNA for the CDR3 is TGTGCCAGCAGCGCAGGGGGAATACCCAATGAGCAGTACTTC.

A single count supports this clonotype. The rearrangement uses TRBV7-2 and TRBJ1-2; D remains ambiguous. V was shortened by 6 bases and J by 10 bases, with 18 bases between the two germline ends. The CDR3 has 13 amino acids. The germline V gene has CDR1 SGHTA and CDR2 FQGNSA. The CDR3 spells CASSQGREHDYTF. CDR3 DNA sequence: TGTGCCAGCAGTCAAGGGAGGGAACATGACTACACCTTC.

There are a few counts of this clonotype. One junction end does not reproduce the germline sequence, and a read error may be involved. The chain carries TRBV6-6 and TRBJ1-2, with 7 bases matching TRBD1. The CDR3 runs 15 residues. Germline V CDR1 and CDR2: MNHNY, SVGAGI (reference sequence). The CDR3 protein is CAGSYNPGGPYGYTF. The CDR3 DNA reads TGTGCCGGCAGTTACAACCCAGGGGGGCCCTATGGCTACACCTTC.

The chain links TRBV7-9 to TRBJ1-5; TRBD1 matches at 8 bases. V lost 5 bases and J lost 9; bases outside the gene matches: 15. The CDR3 is made up of 16 amino acids. Looked up from germline, CDR1 is SEHNR and CDR2 is FQNEAQ (reference sequence). DNA of the CDR3: TGTGCCAGCAGCCTAGGGGGGGGGGACAGGCCCTCGCCCCAGCATTTT. Amino acids: CASSLGGGDRPSPQHF.

V is TRBV7-2 and J is TRBJ2-5; D may correspond to TRBD1 or TRBD2 (6 bases each). With 11 bases removed from V and 4 bases from J, the gap between germline ends came to 20 bases. This CDR3 comprises 14 residues. Germline assignment: CDR1 SGHTA and CDR2 FQGNSA. The DNA for the CDR3 is TGTGCCTCAAAGACGTGGGGGGCGATAGAGACCCAGTACTTC. It yields the protein CASKTWGAIETQYF.

The chain carries TRBV6-4 and TRBJ2-1; either TRBD1 or TRBD2 may supply D (5 bases each). CDR1 is MRHNA and CDR2 is SNTAGT in the germline V gene. V dropped 8 bases and J dropped 7 bases, with 18 bases sitting between them. The CDR3 is 14 residues long. The CDR3 coding sequence is TGTGCCAGCTCTTCCGGGGCAGGGCTGAATGAGCAGTTCTTC. Residues: CASSSGAGLNEQFF.

V and J are TRBV7-2 and TRBJ2-6; 7 nucleotides match TRBD1. CDR3 length: 18 amino acids. From germline, CDR1 is SGHTA and CDR2 FQGNSA. The J segment lost 2 bases and the V segment lost 0 bases, leaving 7 bases of the junction unmatched. The DNA for the CDR3 is TGTGCCAGCAGCTTAGCGAACAGGGGCCGGACTGGGGCCAACGTCCTGACTTTC. Residues: CASSLANRGRTGANVLTF.

This clonotype was found many times. The V call is TRBV18, the J call TRBJ2-1; the D gene is possibly TRBD1 (6 bases). CDR3 size: 13 residues. CDR1 is KGHSH, CDR2 LQKENI, per germline. Between the trimmed V and J ends, which lost 2 bases and 10 bases, there was a span of 12 bases. The CDR3 coding sequence is TGTGCCAGCTCACCAAGGGACACGGAGGAGCAGTTCTTC. The encoded protein is CASSPRDTEEQFF.

This clonotype appeared many times. The J gene is TRBJ2-5, the V gene TRBV6-2 or TRBV6-3; D is undetermined. This CDR3 has 11 residues. The germline V gene has CDR1 MNHEY and CDR2 SVGEGT. Trimming shortened V by 7 bases and J by 5 bases, and 8 bases separated the two germline ends. Here the CDR3 reads CASTHLETQYF. CDR3 nucleotides: TGTGCCAGCACCCACCTGGAGACCCAGTACTTC.

In its sample, this clonotype was seen a few times. V gene TRBV7-6 combines with J gene TRBJ2-2; maybe TRBD2 (5 bases). Germline CDR1 SGHVS, CDR2 FNYEAQ. CDR3 size: 15 residues. Trimming stripped 5 bases from V and 1 base from J, with 11 bases between. The CDR3 protein is CASSPRTVNTGELFF. The CDR3 nucleotides are TGTGCCAGCAGCCCCCGGACTGTGAACACCGGGGAGCTGTTTTTT.

Turning to this clonotype: Just one base apart from a much larger clone, this may be a read error. The V call is TRBV18, the J call TRBJ2-5; no definite D call. The germline gives CDR1 KGHSH, CDR2 LQKENI. The CDR3 loop spans 15 amino acids. CDR3 sequence reads: CAGSPRITGKETQYF. The CDR3 DNA follows: TGTGCCGGCTCACCACGGATCACCGGCAAAGAGACCCAGTACTTC.

In its sample, this clonotype was seen once. This sequence joins TRBV3-1 and TRBJ2-1, with 8 nucleotides matching TRBD1. The CDR3 contains 13 residues. J was trimmed by 10 bases and V by 7 bases; bases with no gene match: 9. The germline CDR1 and CDR2 sequences are LGHDT and YNNKEL (reference sequence). The CDR3, as DNA: TGTGCCAGCACGGGGACAGGCCACGGGGAGCAGTTCTTC. Encoded protein: CASTGTGHGEQFF.

The chain links TRBV10-3 to TRBJ2-1, with 8 bases that match TRBD2. With V trimmed by 0 bases and J by 0 bases, 7 bases remained unmatched. The CDR3 is 18 residues long. In germline, CDR1 is ENHRY, CDR2 SYGVKD. CDR3 DNA: TGTGCCATCAGTGAGTCAAAGGGACTAGAGAGCTCCTACAATGAGCAGTTCTTC. This translates into CAISESKGLESSYNEQFF.

CDR3 sequence: CASRTGVNSPLHF. The CDR3 DNA sequence: TGTGCCAGCAGAACGGGAGTTAATTCACCCCTCCACTTT. V gene TRBV6-5 combines with J gene TRBJ1-6; D gene uncertain. V lost 6 bases and J 6 bases, leaving 9 bases between the germline ends. In germline, CDR1 is MNHEY, CDR2 SVGAGI. The CDR3 sequence is 13 residues long.

This clonotype was recorded a few times. Since a much larger clone is just one base distant, this may be a read error. The chain joins TRBV20-1 to TRBJ2-7, with D perhaps assigned TRBD1 or TRBD2 (5 bases each). The CDR3 length is 14 residues. Germline CDR1 reads DFQATT; CDR2 reads SNEGSKA (reference sequence). Trimming left V 6 bases short and J 7 bases short, with 22 bases between. CDR3 amino acids: CSAKFQGRCGEQYF. The CDR3, as DNA: TGCAGTGCCAAGTTTCAGGGCCGGTGCGGGGAGCAGTACTTC.